Here is one TCR beta chain with its context. This clonotype was seen a single time. There is no known antigen for this receptor. An end of the junction does not agree with germline; a read error may underlie this. The data belong to a study of tumor-infiltrating lymphocytes in primary liver carcinoma (dated by TCRdb to 2015 to 2018). Notes on the research overall: The five patients, three men and two women aged 30 to 69 years, had hepatocellular carcinoma (four) or combined HCC and intrahepatic cholangiocarcinoma (one). Agilent mRNA microarray profiling was performed on the approximately 27 tumor region samples to relate TCRbeta repertoire diversity to the local molecular phenotype. High reproducibility was observed for the technical replicate repertoires, with mean shared-clone rates roughly 0.87 and correlation coefficients above 0.95. A total of 35 or so specimens from 5 patients, comprising some 25 tumor regions, 5 adjacent noncancerous liver tissues and 5 peripheral blood samples, were covered by TCRbeta repertoire sequencing. Roughly 3.65 to 8 million productive TCRbeta reads were obtained per sample, and no significant difference in read depth was found between tissue types. TCRbeta repertoire sequencing, expression microarrays and whole-exome sequencing were combined in the study across five regions of each liver tumor, with adjacent normal tissue and blood also included. Tumors of the five patients were stage T1-T3 N0M0 with maximum diameters of 4.2 to 10 cm. Study-level results and caveats: Only roughly 7-24% of top clones appeared in all five regions of a tumor, which suggests that tumor-infiltrating T cells are spatially heterogeneous. Since the samples were bulk and unsorted, there was no way to compare CD4+ and CD8+ T cell repertoires. Repertoire overlap was found to be higher between tumor regions (mean roughly 36%) than between tumor-adjacent (roughly 17%) or tumor-blood (14%) pairs, consistent with antigen-driven expansion. Only the TCR beta chain was sequenced, which likely underestimates true repertoire diversity because unpaired alpha chains were not captured. The top 250 clones made up a significantly larger repertoire fraction in tumors than in blood (p = 0.039). The study included only 4 to 6 patients, and the authors note findings should be validated in a larger study.

Total RNA and DNA were co-extracted from approximately 20-30 mg of bulk tissue with the AllPrep DNA/RNA mini kit, without cell sorting. Roughly five patients with histopathologically diagnosed primary liver carcinoma underwent surgical resection in China between 2015 and March 2016. Patients had chronic HBV infection and were treatment-naive at sampling. Each tumor was sampled at five spatially separated regions: the superior, inferior, left-lateral and right-lateral poles and the tumor centre. Histology showed that every tumor sample contained more than 80% viable tumor cells. Each fresh piece of tumor and adjacent tissue was cut in two, with one half stored in RNAlater at -80 degrees C and the other half sent for histology. Using a constant-region primer and ProtoScript II reverse transcriptase, TCRbeta-specific cDNA was reverse-transcribed from about 460 ng total RNA. TCRbeta libraries were built with three nested multiplex PCR rounds, a slightly modified ARM-PCR procedure. A final 25-cycle PCR with Deep VentR polymerase added sample barcodes and Illumina adapters. Amplicons of 200-500 bp were gel-purified with a QIAquick gel extraction kit before sequencing. An Illumina HiSeq 2500 was used to sequence the TCRbeta amplicons, generating 250-bp paired-end reads. In the original analysis: To recover full CDR3 sequences, reads were quality-trimmed using Trimmomatic v0.33 and paired reads were then merged using FLASH v1.2.11. V, D and J germline segments were assigned to the rearranged TCRbeta sequences by MiGEC v1.2.1b. Clonotype statistics and Shannon-Wiener diversity indices were computed with VDJtools v1.0.0. To reduce sampling bias, subsequent analyses other than the diversity analysis used only the 250 most abundant clonotypes in each sample. The public sequencing data were trimmed at Q25 with fastp and processed into clonotypes with MiXCR by TCRdb, which kept only in-frame beta chains. One record per CDR3 amino acid sequence lists the most common genes and DNA. These V and J calls rely on TCRdb rather than the paper's analysis. The sample includes under 200,000 distinct CDR3 sequences, with just under 85% observed a single time. About a sixth of the sample goes to the ten largest clones.

The clonotype was recovered from a man aged 40-49 years with primary liver carcinoma and hepatitis B virus infection. The sequencing input was tumor tissue from primary liver carcinoma.

CDR3 region: CTSSLGPTDFTF. The bases are TGTACCAGCAGCTTAGGGCCGACCGACTTCACCTTC. The chain is made from TRBV11-1 and TRBJ1-2, with the D gene too uncertain to name. CDR1 SGHAT and CDR2 FQDESV were looked up in the germline V gene (reference sequence). Counted from cysteine to phenylalanine, this CDR3 has 12 amino acids. Kept here is only the CDR3 DNA, which spans 36 bases and is read in frame from base 1.